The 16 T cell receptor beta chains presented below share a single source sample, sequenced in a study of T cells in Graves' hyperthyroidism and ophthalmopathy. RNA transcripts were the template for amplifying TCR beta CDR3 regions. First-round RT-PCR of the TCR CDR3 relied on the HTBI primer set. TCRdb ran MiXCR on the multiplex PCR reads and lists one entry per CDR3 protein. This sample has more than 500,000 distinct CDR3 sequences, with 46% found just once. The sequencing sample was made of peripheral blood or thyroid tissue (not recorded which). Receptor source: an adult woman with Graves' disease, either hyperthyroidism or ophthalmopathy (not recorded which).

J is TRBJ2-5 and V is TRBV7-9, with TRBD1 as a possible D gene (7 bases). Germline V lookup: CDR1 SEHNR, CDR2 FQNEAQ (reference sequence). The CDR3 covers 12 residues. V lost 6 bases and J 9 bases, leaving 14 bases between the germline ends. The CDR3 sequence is CASSPDREAQYF. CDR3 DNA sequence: TGTGCCAGCAGTCCTGACAGGGAGGCCCAGTACTTC.

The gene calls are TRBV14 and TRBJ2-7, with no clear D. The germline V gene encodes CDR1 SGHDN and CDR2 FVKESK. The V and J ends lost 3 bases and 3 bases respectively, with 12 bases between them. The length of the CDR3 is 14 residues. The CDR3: CASSHWAGYYEQYF. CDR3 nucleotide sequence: TGTGCCAGCAGCCATTGGGCAGGTTACTACGAGCAGTACTTC.

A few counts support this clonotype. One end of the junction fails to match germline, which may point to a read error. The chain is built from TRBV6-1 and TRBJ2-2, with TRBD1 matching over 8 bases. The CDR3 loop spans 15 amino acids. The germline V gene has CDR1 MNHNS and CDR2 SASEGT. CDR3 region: CAISRTGSDTGELFF. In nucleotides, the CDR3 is TGTGCCATCAGTCGGACAGGGTCGGACACCGGGGAGCTGTTTTTT.

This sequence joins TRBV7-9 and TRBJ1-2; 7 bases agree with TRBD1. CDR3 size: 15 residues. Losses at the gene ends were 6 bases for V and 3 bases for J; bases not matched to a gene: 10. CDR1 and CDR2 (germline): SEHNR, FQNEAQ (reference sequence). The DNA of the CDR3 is TGTGCCAGCAGTGGTACCGGGACAGCCTACTATGGCTACACCTTC. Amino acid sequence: CASSGTGTAYYGYTF.

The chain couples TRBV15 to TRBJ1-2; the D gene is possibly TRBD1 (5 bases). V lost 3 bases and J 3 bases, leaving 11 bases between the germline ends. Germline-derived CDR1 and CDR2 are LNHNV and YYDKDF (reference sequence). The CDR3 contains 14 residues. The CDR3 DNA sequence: TGTGCCACCAGCAGGGGGGGGGGAGACTATGGCTACACCTTC. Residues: CATSRGGGDYGYTF.

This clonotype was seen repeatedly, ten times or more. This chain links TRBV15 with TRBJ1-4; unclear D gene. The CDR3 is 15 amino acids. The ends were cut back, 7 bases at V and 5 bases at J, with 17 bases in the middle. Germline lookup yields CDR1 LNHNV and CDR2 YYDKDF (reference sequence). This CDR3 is CATNSRGLPNEKLFF. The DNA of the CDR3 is TGTGCCACCAACTCAAGAGGACTGCCAAATGAAAAACTGTTTTTT.

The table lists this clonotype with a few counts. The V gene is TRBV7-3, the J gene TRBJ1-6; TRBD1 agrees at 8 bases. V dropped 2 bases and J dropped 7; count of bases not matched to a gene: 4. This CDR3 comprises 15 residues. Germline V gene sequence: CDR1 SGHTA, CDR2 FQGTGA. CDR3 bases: TGTGCCAGCAGCTTATCGACAGGGGTCAATTCACCCCTCCACTTT. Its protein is CASSLSTGVNSPLHF. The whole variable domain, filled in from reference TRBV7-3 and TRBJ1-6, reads GAGVSQTPSNKVTEKGKYVELRCDPISGHTALYWYRQSLGQGPEFLIYFQGTGAADDSGLPNDRFFAVRPEGSVSTLKIQRTERGDSAVYLCASSLSTGVNSPLHFGNGTRLTVT.

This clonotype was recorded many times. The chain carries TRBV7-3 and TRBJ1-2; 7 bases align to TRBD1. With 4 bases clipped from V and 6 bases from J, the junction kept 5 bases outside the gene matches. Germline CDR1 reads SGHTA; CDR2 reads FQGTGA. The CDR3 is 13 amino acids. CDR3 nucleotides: TGTGCCAGCAGCTCGTATACAGGGGATGGCTACACCTTC. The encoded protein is CASSSYTGDGYTF. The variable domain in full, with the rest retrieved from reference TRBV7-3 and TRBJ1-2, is GAGVSQTPSNKVTEKGKYVELRCDPISGHTALYWYRQSLGQGPEFLIYFQGTGAADDSGLPNDRFFAVRPEGSVSTLKIQRTERGDSAVYLCASSSYTGDGYTFGSGTRLTVV.

CDR3 in amino acids: CASSLRTTYNEQFF. In DNA form, the CDR3 reads TGTGCCAGCAGCTTGAGGACTACTTACAATGAGCAGTTCTTC. The rearrangement joins TRBV11-2 to TRBJ2-7, with a weak D call TRBD2 (6 bases). The J call may be wrong; the DNA end is better matched by TRBJ2-1. Germline CDR1 reads SGHAT; CDR2 reads FQNNGV. There are 14 residues in the CDR3.

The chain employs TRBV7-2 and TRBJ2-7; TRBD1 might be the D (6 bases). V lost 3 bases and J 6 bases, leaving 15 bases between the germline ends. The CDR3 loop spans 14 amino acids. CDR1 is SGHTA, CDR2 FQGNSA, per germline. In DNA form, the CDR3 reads TGTGCCAGCAGCTTCTCAGCCAGGGGTCGCGAGCAGTACTTC. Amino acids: CASSFSARGREQYF.

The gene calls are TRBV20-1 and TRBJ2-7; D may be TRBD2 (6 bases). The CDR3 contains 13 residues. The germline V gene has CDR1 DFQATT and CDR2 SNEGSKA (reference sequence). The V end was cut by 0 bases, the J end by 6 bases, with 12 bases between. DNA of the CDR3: TGCAGTGCTAGAGATGGCGGGGTCCGCGAGCAGTACTTC. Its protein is CSARDGGVREQYF.

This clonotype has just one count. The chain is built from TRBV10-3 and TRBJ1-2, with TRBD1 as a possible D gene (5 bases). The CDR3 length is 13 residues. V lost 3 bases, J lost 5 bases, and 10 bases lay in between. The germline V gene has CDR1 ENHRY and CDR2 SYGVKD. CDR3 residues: CAISDGGRYGYTF. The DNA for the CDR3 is TGTGCCATCAGTGACGGGGGTAGATATGGCTACACCTTC.

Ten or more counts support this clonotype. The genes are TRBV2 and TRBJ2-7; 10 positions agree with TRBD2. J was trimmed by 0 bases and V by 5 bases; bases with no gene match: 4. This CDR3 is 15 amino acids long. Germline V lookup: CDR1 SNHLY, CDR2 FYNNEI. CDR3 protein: CASSSSGRSSYEQYF. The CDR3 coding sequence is TGTGCCAGCAGTTCTAGCGGGAGAAGCTCCTACGAGCAGTACTTC.

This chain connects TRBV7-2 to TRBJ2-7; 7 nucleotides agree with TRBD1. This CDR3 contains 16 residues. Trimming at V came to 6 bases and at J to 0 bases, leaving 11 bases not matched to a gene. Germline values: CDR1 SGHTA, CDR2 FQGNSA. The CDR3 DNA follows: TGTGCCAGCAGTCCGTTTGGACAGGAGAGCTCCTACGAGCAGTACTTC. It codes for CASSPFGQESSYEQYF. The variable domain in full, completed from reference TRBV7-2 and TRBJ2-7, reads GAGVSQSPSNKVTEKGKDVELRCDPISGHTALYWYRQSLGQGLEFLIYFQGNSAPDKSGLPSDRFSAERTGGSVSTLTIQRTQQEDSAVYLCASSPFGQESSYEQYFGPGTRLTVT.

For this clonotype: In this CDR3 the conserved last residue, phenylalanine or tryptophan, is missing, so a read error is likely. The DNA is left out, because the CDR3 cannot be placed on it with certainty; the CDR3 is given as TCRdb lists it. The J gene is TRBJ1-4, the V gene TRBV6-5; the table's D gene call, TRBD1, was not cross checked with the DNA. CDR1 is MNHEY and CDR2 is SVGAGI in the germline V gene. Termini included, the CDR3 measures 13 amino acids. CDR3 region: CASSSRASGKGNY.

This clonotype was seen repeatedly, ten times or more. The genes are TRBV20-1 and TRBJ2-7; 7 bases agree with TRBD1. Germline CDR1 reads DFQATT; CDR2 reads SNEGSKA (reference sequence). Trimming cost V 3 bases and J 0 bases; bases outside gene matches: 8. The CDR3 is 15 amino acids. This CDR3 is CSASTNRGASYEQYF. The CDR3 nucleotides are TGCAGTGCTAGCACCAACAGGGGTGCCTCCTACGAGCAGTACTTC.